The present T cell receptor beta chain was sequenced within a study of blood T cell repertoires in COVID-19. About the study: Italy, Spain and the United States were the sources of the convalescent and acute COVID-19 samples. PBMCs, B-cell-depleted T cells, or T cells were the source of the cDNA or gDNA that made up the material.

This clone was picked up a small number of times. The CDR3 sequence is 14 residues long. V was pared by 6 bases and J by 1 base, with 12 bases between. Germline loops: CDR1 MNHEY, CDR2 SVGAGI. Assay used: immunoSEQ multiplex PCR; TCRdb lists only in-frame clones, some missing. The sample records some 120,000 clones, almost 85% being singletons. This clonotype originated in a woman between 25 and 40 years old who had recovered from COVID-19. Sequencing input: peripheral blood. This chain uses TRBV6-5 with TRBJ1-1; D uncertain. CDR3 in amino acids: CASRAYTENTEAFF. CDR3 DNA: TGTGCCAGCAGAGCATACACAGAGAACACTGAAGCTTTCTTT.